The clone carrying this T cell receptor beta chain was observed a few times. Its cognate antigen is unknown. V was pared by 3 bases and J by 3 bases, with 7 bases of the junction left unmatched. The CDR3 loop spans 16 amino acids. Germline V gene data show CDR1 as SQVTM and CDR2 as ANQGSEA. Included in the TCR beta cDNA libraries were unique molecular identifiers. TCRdb fed the PCR reads into MiXCR, producing one record per CDR3 protein. The table lists about 430,000 distinct CDR3 sequences, about 39% of them singletons. The data were obtained in a study of post-analysis software for immune sequencing data. About the study: Clinical courses comprised relapsing-remitting, secondary progressive and progressive-relapsing multiple sclerosis. General study results and limits: Controls showed lower frequencies than patients for 4 or 5 TRBV segments, and TRBV5-6, TRBV5-1 and TRBV20-1 were among these.

The source of this sequence is a girl aged 2-15 years with multiple sclerosis. Sequencing input: blood. This rearrangement joins TRBV29-1 to TRBJ2-1; 11 positions match TRBD2. The CDR3 reads CSVESLAGVFYNEQFF. CDR3 sequence (DNA): TGCAGCGTTGAGTCACTAGCGGGAGTATTCTACAATGAGCAGTTCTTC.